This T cell receptor (beta chain) was obtained from a study of shared clonotypes between healthy human individuals. Study-wide results and caveats: Against clonotypes common to all four donors, non-shared ones had lower generation probabilities.

As to this clone: Its antigen is undetermined. No conserved phenylalanine or tryptophan ends this CDR3, so it is likely a read error. The DNA is left out, because the CDR3 cannot be placed on it with certainty; the CDR3 is given as TCRdb lists it.

In the study's own analysis: Junction-only sequences without quality scores came from ImmunoSEQ, so filtering differed. Here immunoSEQ multiplex PCR was the method, and the copy in TCRdb shows in-frame clones only, minus some. D and trimming were read from the DNA, whereas the V and J calls and clone size are those reported in that table. The sample records hundreds of thousands of clones, roughly 92% being singletons. The germline gives CDR1 SGHDN, CDR2 FVKESK. The CDR3 is 14 residues long, ends included. Positive CCR7 selection of CD45RO-negative cells yielded the naive CD8 cells, and terminally differentiated effector memory CD45RA+ cells were excluded.

This chain joins TRBV14 and TRBJ2-3; the D segment call TRBD2 is taken from the table without a DNA check. Sequenced: naive CD8+ T cells sorted from blood. The receptor's source is a man younger than 45 in good health. The CDR3 sequence is CASSQERAREATTL.